This T cell receptor beta chain is drawn from a study of radiotherapy plus CTLA-4 blockade in lung cancer. On the study more broadly: Among patients, over 15% showed objective responses, and 31% had disease control.

V lost 0 bases, J lost 8 bases, and 20 bases lay in between. This CDR3 is built from 17 residues. Germline V gives CDR1 KGHSH, CDR2 LQKENI. Of note for this clone: Its antigen is unknown.

Study-level findings and limits: Researchers report tumor-derived TCR clones expanding in blood after radiotherapy plus ipilimumab.

Measured with immunoSEQ multiplex PCR; TCRdb has only the in-frame clones, and not every one. The table records fewer than 40,000 clones, 79% of them present only once. The chain combines TRBV18 with TRBJ1-5; no definite D call. This sample comprised peripheral blood, obtained from a patient treated with radiotherapy plus ipilimumab. This receptor was taken from a human donor with non-small cell lung cancer that progressed on radiotherapy plus ipilimumab. The CDR3 nucleotides are TGTGCCAGCTCACCACCCTTAAATGAACACCGCCAGGAGCCCCAGCATTTT. It yields the protein CASSPPLNEHRQEPQHF.